This TCR beta chain emerged from a study of blood T cell repertoires in COVID-19 (dated by TCRdb to 2019 to 2021). With regard to the full study: Samples from collaborators originated in the United States, Italy and Spain and spanned both the acute and convalescent phases of COVID-19. The prospective study material was composed of cDNA or gDNA derived from T cells, B-cell-depleted T cells, or PBMCs. Deeply sampled blood TCRbeta repertoires from subjects exposed to, actively infected with, or recovered from COVID-19 were included in the dataset. A freely available public database, intended as a resource for researchers studying the immune response to SARS-CoV-2, is where the repertoires were released. Samples came from the ongoing ImmuneRACE study (first 160 participants) plus 1,254 subjects from 6 global collaborators. A de-identified subject ID, COVID-19 status, age in years and sex were almost always included in the sample metadata. Where available, HLA class I and class II types were obtained from metadata supplied by the sample provider rather than from assay-based typing. Paper-wide results and their limitations: Clinical and demographic metadata were provided uncurated, with the amount varying by source and participant.

Deletion took 7 bases off V and 0 bases off J, with a span of 16 bases between the germline ends. From a lookup of the germline V gene, CDR1 and CDR2 are ENHRY and SYGVKD. From cysteine to phenylalanine, the CDR3 is 16 amino acids long. Of all the DNA, just the CDR3 is kept, 48 bases in frame from base 1. Points on this clone: Its cognate antigen has yet to be identified. Base qualities are not recorded, but no much larger clone differs from it by a single base.

A second Seattle source provided samples from volunteer blood donors who had recovered from COVID-19. Whole blood was collected in K2EDTA tubes by collaborating institutions according to the institutions' own protocols. Collaborator samples were shipped for TCRbeta analysis as frozen whole blood, isolated PBMCs, or DNA extracted from either sample type. TCRbeta CDR3 regions were amplified from genomic DNA by means of the immunoSEQ Assay, a bias-controlled multiplex PCR. The study's processing was this. Nucleated cell counts per sample were estimated from amplification of reference gene primers within the assay. To quantify the absolute abundance of each unique TCRbeta CDR3 rearrangement, sequence reads were collapsed and filtered. For each sample, productive Simpson clonality was calculated as the square root of Simpson's diversity index over productive rearrangements. TCRdb carries this immuneACCESS record with in-frame sequences only. Its versions omit some clonotypes, under half of them owing to an unresolved V gene in the studies checked, with the rest unexplained. V, J and clone size derive from that table, while D and trimming were established from the DNA sequence. Within this sample are 250,000 to 300,000 clones, with roughly nine tenths of them counted one time only. The ten largest clones represent roughly 5% of the sample.

This clonotype was sampled from a woman in her 40s who had recovered from COVID-19. The chain was built from TRBV10-3 and TRBJ2-1, with the identity of the D gene unclear. Sequencing used peripheral blood. The nucleotides are TGTGCCATCACCCTTGACAACCTAAACTCCTACAATGAGCAGTTCTTC. This codes for CAITLDNLNSYNEQFF.